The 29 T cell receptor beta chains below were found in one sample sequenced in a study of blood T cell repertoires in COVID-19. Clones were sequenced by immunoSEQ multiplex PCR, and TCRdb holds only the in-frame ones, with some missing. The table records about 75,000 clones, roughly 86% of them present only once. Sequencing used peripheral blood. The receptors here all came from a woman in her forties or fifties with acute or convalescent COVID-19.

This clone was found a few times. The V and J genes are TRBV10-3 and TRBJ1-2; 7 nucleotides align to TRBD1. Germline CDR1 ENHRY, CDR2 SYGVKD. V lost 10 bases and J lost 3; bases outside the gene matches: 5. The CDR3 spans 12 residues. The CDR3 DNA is TGTGCCACCGGGGACAGTCACTATGGCTACACCTTC. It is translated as CATGDSHYGYTF.

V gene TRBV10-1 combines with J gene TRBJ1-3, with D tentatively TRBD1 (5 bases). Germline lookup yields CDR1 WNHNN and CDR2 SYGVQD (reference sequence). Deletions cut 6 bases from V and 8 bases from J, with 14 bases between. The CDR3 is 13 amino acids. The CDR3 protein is CASSLDTRDTIYF. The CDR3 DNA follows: TGCGCCAGCAGCTTGGACACTCGAGACACCATATATTTT.

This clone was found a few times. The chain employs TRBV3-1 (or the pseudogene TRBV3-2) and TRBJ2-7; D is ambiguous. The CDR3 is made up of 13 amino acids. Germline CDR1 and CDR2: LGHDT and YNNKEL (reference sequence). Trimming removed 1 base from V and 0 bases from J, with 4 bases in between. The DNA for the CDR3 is TGTGCCAGCAGCCAAGCCCTCTCCTACGAGCAGTACTTC. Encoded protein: CASSQALSYEQYF.

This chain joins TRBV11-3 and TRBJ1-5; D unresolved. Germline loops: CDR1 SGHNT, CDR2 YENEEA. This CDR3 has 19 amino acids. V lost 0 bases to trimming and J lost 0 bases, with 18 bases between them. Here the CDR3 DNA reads TGTGCCAGCAGCTTAGAAATTGGCAGGCCCTTTTATAGCAATCAGCCCCAGCATTTT. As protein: CASSLEIGRPFYSNQPQHF.

The CDR3 DNA sequence: TGTGCCAGCAGGTCGGACCAAGAGACCCAGTACTTC. Translation gives CASRSDQETQYF. J is TRBJ2-5 and V is TRBV2; D is unclear. Germline CDR1 SNHLY, CDR2 FYNNEI. The germline V and J ends were trimmed by 6 bases and 0 bases, with 5 bases remaining between them. The CDR3 sequence is 12 residues long.

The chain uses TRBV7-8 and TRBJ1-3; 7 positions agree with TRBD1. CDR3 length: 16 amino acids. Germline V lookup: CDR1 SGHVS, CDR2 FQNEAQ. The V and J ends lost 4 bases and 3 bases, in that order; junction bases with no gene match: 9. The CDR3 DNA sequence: TGTGCCAGCAGCTCAGAACAGGGGTGGAGTGGAAACACCATATATTTT. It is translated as CASSSEQGWSGNTIYF.

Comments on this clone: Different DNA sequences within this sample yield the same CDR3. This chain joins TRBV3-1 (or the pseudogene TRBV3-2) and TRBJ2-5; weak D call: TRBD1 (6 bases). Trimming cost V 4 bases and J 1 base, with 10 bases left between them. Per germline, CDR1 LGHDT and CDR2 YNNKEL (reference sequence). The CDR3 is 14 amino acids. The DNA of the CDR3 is TGTGCCAGCAGCCTGGCACAGGGCCAAGAGACCCAGTACTTC. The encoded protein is CASSLAQGQETQYF.

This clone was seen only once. The CDR3 bases are TGTGCCAGTAGTGCGGGCGACGGCTACACCTTC. Its translation is CASSAGDGYTF. The gene calls are TRBV19 and TRBJ1-2; D is unclear. The germline gives CDR1 LNHDA, CDR2 SQIVND (reference sequence). Trimming pared 5 bases from V and 8 bases from J, leaving 9 bases between. This CDR3 comprises 11 residues.

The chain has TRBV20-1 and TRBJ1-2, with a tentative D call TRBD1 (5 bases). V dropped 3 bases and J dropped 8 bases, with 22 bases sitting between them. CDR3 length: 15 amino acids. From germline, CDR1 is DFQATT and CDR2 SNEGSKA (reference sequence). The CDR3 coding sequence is TGCAGTGCTAGTATTGGGCATAGCGGGGGTAGGGGCTACACCTTC. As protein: CSASIGHSGGRGYTF.

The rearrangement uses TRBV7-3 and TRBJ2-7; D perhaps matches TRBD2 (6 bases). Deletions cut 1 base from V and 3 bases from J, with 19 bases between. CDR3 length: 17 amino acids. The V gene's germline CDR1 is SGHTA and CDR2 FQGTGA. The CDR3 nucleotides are TGTGCCAGCAGCTTAAGTTTATATAAACTAGCAATCTACGAGCAGTACTTC. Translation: CASSLSLYKLAIYEQYF.

For the CDR3, the DNA is TGTGCCAGCAGCGTAGATATTAGCGGGATGCCTACAGGAGAGCAGTTCTTC. This translates into CASSVDISGMPTGEQFF. The chain uses TRBV9 and TRBJ2-1, with TRBD2 identical over 8 bases. V gave up 0 bases and J gave up 10 bases; unmatched junction bases: 15. Germline V gene sequence: CDR1 SGDLS, CDR2 YYNGEE. This CDR3 has 17 amino acids.

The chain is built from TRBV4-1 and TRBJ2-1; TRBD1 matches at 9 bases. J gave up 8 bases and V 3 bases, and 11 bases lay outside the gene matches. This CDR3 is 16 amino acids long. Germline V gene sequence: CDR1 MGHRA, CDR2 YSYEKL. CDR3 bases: TGCGCCAGCAGCCATGTCCGACCGGGACAGGGATATGAGCAGTTCTTC. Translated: CASSHVRPGQGYEQFF.

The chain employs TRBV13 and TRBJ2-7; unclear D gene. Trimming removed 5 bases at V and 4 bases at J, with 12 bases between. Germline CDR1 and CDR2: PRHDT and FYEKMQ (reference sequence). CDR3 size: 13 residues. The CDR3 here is CASSLSSGYEQYF. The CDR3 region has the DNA TGTGCCAGCAGCCTCTCCTCGGGTTACGAGCAGTACTTC.

The CDR3 here is CASSSARLAGSGELFF. The CDR3 nucleotides read TGTGCCAGCAGTTCCGCTCGACTAGCGGGATCCGGGGAGCTGTTTTTT. The gene calls are TRBV6-5 and TRBJ2-2; 11 nucleotides agree with TRBD2. V shed 4 bases, J shed 6 bases, and the junction held 7 bases outside the gene matches. The CDR3 has 16 residues. Germline V gene data show CDR1 as MNHEY and CDR2 as SVGAGI.

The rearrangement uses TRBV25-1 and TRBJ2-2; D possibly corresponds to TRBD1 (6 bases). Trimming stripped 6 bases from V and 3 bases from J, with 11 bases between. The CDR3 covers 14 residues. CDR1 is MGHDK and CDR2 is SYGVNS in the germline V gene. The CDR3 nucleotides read TGTGCCAGCAGAGGGACATCCTACACCGGGGAGCTGTTTTTT. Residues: CASRGTSYTGELFF.

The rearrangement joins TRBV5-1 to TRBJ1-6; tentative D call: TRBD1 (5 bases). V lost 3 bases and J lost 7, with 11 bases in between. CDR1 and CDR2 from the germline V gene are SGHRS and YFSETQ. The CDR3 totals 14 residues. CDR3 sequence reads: CASSSRDSNSPLHF. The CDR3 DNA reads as TGCGCCAGCAGCTCCCGGGACTCCAATTCACCCCTCCACTTT.

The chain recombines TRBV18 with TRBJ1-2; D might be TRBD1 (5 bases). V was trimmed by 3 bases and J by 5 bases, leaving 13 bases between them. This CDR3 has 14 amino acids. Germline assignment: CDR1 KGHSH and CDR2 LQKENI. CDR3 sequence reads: CASSPRQGGYGYTF. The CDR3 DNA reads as TGTGCCAGCTCACCGAGGCAGGGTGGGTATGGCTACACCTTC.

The chain's CDR3 is CASSRGLATDTQYF. The CDR3 DNA is TGTGCCAGCAGCCGAGGACTAGCGACAGATACGCAGTATTTT. The chain uses TRBV28 and TRBJ2-3, with 9 bases fitting TRBD2. The CDR3 runs 14 residues. The J segment lost 3 bases and the V segment lost 6 bases, leaving 4 bases of the junction unmatched. From germline, CDR1 is MDHEN and CDR2 SYDVKM.

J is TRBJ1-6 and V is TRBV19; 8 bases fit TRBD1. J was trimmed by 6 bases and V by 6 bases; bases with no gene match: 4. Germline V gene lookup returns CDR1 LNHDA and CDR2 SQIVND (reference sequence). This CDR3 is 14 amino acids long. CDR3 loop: CASSGTGGNSPLHF. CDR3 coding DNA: TGTGCCAGTAGCGGGACAGGTGGTAATTCACCCCTCCACTTT.

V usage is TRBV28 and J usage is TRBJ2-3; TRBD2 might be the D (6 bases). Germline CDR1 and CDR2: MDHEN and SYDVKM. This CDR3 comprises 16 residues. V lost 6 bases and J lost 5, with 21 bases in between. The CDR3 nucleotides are TGTGCCAGCAGATTGGGCGGGGCCGCGTTTGTAGATACGCAGTATTTT. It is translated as CASRLGGAAFVDTQYF.

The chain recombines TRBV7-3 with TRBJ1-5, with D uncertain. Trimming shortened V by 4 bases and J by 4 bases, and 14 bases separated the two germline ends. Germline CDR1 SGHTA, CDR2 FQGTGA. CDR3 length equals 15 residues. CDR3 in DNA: TGTGCCAGCAGCTCGGGATATCTAGCAAATCAGCCCCAGCATTTT. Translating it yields CASSSGYLANQPQHF.

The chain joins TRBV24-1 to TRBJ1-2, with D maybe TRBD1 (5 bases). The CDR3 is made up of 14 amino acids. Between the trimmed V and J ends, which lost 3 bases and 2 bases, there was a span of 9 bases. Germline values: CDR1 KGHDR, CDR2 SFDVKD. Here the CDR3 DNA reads TGTGCCACCAGTGATGCGACAGCCAACTATGGCTACACCTTC. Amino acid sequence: CATSDATANYGYTF.

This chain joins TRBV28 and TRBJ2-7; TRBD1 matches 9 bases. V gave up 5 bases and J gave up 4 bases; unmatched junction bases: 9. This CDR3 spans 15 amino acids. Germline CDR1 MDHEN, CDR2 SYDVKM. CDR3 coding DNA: TGTGCCAGCAGTCCCTACGGGGGACAGGGTTACGAGCAGTACTTC. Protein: CASSPYGGQGYEQYF.

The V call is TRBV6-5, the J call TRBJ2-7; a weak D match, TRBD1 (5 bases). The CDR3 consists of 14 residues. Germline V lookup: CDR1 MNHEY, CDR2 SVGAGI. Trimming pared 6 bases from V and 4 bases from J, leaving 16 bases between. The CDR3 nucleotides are TGTGCCAGCAGGTTGACAGACCCCCCGTACGAGCAGTACTTC. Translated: CASRLTDPPYEQYF.

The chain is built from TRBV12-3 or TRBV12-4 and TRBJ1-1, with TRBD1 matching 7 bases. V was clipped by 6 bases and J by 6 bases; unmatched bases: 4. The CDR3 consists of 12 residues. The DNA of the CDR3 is TGTGCCAGCAGCTCAACAGGGGCTGAAGCTTTCTTT. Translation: CASSSTGAEAFF.

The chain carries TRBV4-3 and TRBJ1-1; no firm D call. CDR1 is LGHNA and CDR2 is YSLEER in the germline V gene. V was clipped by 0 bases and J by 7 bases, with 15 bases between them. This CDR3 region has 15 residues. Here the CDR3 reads CASSQEPRTDHEAFF. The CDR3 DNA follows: TGCGCCAGCAGCCAAGAACCTCGCACAGACCATGAAGCTTTCTTT.

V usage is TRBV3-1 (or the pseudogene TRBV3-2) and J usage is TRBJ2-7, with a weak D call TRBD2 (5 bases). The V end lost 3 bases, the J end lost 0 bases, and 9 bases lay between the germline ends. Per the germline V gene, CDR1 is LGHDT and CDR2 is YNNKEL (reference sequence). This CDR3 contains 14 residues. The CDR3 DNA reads TGTGCCAGCAGCCACACTAGGAGCTCCTACGAGCAGTACTTC. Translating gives CASSHTRSSYEQYF.

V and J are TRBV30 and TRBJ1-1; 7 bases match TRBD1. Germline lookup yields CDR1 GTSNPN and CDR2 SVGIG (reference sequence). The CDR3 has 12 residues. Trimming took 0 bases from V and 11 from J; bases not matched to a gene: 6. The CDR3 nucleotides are TGTGCCTGGAGTGTACAGCAGGGGGTGGCTTTCTTT. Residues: CAWSVQQGVAFF. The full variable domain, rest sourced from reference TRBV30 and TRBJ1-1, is SQTIHQWPATLVQPVGSPLSLECTVEGTSNPNLYWYRQAAGRGLQLLFYSVGIGQISSEVPQNLSASRPQDRQFILSSKKLLLSDSGFYLCAWSVQQGVAFFGQGTRLTVV.

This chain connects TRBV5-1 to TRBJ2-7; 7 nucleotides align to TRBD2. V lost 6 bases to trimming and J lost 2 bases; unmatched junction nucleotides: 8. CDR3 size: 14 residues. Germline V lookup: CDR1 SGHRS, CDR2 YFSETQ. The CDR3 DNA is TGCGCCAGCAACGGGGGGTCTCGCACCTACGAGCAGTACTTC. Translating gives CASNGGSRTYEQYF.